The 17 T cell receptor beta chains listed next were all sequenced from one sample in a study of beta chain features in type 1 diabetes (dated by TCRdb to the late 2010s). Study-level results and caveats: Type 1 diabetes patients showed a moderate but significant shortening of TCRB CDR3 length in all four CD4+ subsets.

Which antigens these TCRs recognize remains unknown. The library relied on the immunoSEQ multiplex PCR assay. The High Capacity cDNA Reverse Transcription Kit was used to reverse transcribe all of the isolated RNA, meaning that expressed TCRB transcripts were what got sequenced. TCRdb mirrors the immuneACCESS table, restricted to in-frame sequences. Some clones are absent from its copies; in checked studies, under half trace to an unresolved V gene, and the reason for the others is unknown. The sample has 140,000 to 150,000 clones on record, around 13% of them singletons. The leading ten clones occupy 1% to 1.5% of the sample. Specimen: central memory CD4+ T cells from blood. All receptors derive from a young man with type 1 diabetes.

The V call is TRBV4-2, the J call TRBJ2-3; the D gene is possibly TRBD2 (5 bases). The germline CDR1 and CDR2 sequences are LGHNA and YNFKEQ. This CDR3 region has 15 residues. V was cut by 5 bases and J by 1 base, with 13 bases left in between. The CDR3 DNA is TGTGCCAGCAGCTTGGTCACTAGGGGCACAGATACGCAGTATTTT. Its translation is CASSLVTRGTDTQYF.

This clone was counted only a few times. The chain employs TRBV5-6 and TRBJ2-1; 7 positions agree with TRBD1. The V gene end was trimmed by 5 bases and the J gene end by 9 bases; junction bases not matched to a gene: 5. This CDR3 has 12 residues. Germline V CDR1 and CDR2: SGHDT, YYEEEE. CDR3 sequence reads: CASRRQGREQFF. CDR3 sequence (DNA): TGTGCCAGCAGGCGACAGGGTCGTGAGCAGTTCTTC.

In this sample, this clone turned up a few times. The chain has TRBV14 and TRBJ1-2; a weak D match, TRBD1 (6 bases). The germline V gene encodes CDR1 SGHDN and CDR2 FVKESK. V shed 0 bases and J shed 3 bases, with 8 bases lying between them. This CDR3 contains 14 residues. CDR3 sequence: CASSQERQDYGYTF. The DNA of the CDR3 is TGTGCCAGCAGCCAAGAGCGACAGGACTATGGCTACACCTTC.

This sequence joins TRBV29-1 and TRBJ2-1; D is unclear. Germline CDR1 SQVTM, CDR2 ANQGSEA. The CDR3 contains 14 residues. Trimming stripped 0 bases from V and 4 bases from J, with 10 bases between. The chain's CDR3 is CSVEERSRYNEQFF. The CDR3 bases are TGCAGCGTTGAAGAGCGGTCCCGATACAATGAGCAGTTCTTC.

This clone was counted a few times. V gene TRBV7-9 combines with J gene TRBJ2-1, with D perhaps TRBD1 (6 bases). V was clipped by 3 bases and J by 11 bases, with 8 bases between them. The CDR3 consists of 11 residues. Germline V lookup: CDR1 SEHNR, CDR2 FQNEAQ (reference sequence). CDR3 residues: CASSLQGKQFF. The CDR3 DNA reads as TGTGCCAGCAGCTTGCAGGGGAAGCAGTTCTTC.

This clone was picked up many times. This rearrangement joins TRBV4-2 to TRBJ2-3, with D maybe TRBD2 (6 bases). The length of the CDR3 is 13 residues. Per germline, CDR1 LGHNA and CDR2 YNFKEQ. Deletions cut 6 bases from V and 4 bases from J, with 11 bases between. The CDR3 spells CASSGGDADTQYF. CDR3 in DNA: TGTGCCAGCAGTGGAGGGGATGCAGATACGCAGTATTTT.

The CDR3 here is CAWSLAGQGGLQPQHF. DNA for the CDR3: TGTGCCTGGAGTCTAGCCGGACAGGGAGGGTTACAGCCCCAGCATTTT. This chain links TRBV30 with TRBJ1-5; 8 nucleotides agree with TRBD1. Germline CDR1 reads GTSNPN; CDR2 reads SVGIG (reference sequence). Unmatched junction bases numbered 13, after V lost 2 bases and J lost 7 bases. The CDR3 covers 16 residues.

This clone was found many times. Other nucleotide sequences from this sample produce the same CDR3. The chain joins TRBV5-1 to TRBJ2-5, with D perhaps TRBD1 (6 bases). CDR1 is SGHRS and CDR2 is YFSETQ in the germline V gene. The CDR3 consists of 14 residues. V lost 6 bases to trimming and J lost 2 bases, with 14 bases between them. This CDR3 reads CASTLLQGQETQYF. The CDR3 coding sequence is TGCGCCAGCACATTACTACAGGGTCAAGAGACCCAGTACTTC.

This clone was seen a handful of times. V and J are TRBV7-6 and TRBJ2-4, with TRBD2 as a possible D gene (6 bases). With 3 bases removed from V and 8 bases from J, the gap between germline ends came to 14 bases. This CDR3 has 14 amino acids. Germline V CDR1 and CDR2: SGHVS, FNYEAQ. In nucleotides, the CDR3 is TGTGCCAGCAGCTTGGGCCCTAGCGTCGACATTCAGTACTTC. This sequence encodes CASSLGPSVDIQYF.

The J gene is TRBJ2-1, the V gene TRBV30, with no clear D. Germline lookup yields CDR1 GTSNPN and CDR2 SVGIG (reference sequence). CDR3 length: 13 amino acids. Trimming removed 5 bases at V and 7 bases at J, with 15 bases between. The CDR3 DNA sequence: TGTGCCTGGGCCTCCGGAGCGCGGAATGAGCAGTTCTTC. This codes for CAWASGARNEQFF.

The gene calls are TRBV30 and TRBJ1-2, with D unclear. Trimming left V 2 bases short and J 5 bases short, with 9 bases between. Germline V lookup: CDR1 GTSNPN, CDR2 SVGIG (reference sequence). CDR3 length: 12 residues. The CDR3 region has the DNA TGTGCCTGGAGTCGGACGGGGTATGGCTACACCTTC. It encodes CAWSRTGYGYTF. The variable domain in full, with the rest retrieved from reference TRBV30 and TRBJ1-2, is SQTIHQWPATLVQPVGSPLSLECTVEGTSNPNLYWYRQAAGRGLQLLFYSVGIGQISSEVPQNLSASRPQDRQFILSSKKLLLSDSGFYLCAWSRTGYGYTFGSGTRLTVV.

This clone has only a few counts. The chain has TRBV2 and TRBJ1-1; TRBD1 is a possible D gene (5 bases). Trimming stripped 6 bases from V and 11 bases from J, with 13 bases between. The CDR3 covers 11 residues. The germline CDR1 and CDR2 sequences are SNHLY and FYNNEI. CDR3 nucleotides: TGTGCCAGCAGCAGGGAATCTATCGCTTTCTTT. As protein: CASSRESIAFF. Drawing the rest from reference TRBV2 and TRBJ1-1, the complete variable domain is EPEVTQTPSHQVTQMGQEVILRCVPISNHLYFYWYRQILGQKVEFLVSFYNNEISEKSEIFDDQFSVERPDGSNFTLKIRSTKLEDSAMYFCASSRESIAFFGQGTRLTVV.

CDR3 residues: CASSLQGATNEKLFF. The CDR3, as DNA: TGCGCCAGCAGCTTGCAGGGGGCAACTAATGAAAAACTGTTTTTT. The chain uses TRBV5-1 and TRBJ1-4; 7 nucleotides align to TRBD1. With 1 base clipped from V and 0 bases from J, the junction kept 0 bases outside the gene matches. Per the germline V gene, CDR1 is SGHRS and CDR2 is YFSETQ. The CDR3 spans 15 residues.

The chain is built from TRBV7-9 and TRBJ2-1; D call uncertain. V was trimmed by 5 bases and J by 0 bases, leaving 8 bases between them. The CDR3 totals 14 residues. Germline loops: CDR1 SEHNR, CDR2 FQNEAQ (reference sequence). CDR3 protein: CASSVFVSYNEQFF. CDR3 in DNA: TGTGCCAGCAGCGTATTCGTCTCCTACAATGAGCAGTTCTTC.

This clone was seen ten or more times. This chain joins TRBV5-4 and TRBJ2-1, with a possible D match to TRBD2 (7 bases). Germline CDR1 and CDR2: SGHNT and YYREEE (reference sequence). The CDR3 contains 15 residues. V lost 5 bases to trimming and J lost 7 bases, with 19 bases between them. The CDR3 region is CASSGAQGRGNEQFF. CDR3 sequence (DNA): TGTGCCAGCAGTGGGGCCCAGGGGCGGGGGAATGAGCAGTTCTTC.

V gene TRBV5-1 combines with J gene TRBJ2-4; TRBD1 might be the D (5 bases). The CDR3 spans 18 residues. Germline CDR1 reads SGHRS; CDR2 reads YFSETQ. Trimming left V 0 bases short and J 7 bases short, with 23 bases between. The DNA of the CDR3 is TGCGCCAGCAGCTTGGCGTATGGTGGGGCCGAGATTTGGAACATTCAGTACTTC. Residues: CASSLAYGGAEIWNIQYF.

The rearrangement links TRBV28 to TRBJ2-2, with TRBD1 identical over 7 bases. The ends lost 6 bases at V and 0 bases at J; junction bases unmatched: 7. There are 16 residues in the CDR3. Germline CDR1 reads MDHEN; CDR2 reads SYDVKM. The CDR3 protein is CASRGGRASNTGELFF. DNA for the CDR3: TGTGCCAGCAGAGGGGGCCGTGCCTCGAACACCGGGGAGCTGTTTTTT.